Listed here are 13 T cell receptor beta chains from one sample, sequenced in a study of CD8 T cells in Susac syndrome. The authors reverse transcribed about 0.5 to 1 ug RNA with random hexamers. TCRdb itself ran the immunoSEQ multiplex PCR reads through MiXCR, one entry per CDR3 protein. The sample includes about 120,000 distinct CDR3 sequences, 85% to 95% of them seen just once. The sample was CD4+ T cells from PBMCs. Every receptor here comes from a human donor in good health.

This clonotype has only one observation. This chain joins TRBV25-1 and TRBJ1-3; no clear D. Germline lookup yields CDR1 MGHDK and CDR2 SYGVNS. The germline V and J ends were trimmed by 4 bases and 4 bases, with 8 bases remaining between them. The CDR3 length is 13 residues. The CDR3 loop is CASSGAAGNTIYF. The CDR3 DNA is TGTGCCAGCAGTGGGGCAGCCGGAAACACCATATATTTT.

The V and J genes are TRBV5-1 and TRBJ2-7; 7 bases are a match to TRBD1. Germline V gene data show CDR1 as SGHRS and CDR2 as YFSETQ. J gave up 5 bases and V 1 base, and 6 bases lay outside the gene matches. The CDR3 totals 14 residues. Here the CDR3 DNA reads TGCGCCAGCAGCTTGTTAGGGGGCCTCGACGAGCAGTACTTC. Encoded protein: CASSLLGGLDEQYF.

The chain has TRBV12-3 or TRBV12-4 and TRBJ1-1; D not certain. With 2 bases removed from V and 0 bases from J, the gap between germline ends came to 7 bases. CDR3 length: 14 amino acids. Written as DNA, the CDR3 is TGTGCCAGCAGTTTAACCAAGGTGAACACTGAAGCTTTCTTT. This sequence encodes CASSLTKVNTEAFF.

CDR3 DNA sequence: TGCAGTGCTAGGGTAGCGGGAGAGAACACCGGGGAGCTGTTTTTT. Translated: CSARVAGENTGELFF. This sequence joins TRBV20-1 and TRBJ2-2; 9 bases are a match to TRBD2. The CDR3 extends over 15 amino acids. With V trimmed by 3 bases and J by 1 base, 3 bases remained unmatched. CDR1 and CDR2 (germline): DFQATT, SNEGSKA (reference sequence).

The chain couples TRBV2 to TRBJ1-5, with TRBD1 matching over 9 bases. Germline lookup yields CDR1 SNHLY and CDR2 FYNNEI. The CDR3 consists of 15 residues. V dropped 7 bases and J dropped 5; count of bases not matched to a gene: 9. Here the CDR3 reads CASKLDRGDYQPQHF. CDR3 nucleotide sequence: TGTGCCAGCAAATTGGACAGGGGCGATTATCAGCCCCAGCATTTT.

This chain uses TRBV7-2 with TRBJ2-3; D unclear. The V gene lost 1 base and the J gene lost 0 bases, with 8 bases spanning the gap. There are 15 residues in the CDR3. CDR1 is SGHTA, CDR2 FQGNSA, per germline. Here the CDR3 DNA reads TGTGCCAGCAGCTTAGTTGGATCTAGCACAGATACGCAGTATTTT. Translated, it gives CASSLVGSSTDTQYF. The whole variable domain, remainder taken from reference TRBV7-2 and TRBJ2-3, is GAGVSQSPSNKVTEKGKDVELRCDPISGHTALYWYRQSLGQGLEFLIYFQGNSAPDKSGLPSDRFSAERTGGSVSTLTIQRTQQEDSAVYLCASSLVGSSTDTQYFGPGTRLTVL.

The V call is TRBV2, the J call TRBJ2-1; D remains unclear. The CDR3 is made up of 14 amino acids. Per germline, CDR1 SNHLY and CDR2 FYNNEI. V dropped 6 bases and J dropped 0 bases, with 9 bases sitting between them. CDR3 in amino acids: CASRYRSSYNEQFF. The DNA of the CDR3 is TGTGCCAGCAGATACCGGAGCTCCTACAATGAGCAGTTCTTC.

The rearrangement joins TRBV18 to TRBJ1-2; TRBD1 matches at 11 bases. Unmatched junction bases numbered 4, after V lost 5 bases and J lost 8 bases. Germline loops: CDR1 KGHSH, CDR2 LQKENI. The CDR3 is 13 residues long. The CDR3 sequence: CASSSDRGQGYTF. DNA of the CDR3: TGTGCCAGCTCATCGGACAGGGGGCAAGGCTACACCTTC.

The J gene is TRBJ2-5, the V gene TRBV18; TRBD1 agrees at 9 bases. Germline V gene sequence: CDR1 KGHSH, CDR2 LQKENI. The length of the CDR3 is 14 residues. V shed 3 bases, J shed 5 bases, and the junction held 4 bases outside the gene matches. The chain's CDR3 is CASSPGQGRETQYF. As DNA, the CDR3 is TGTGCCAGCTCACCCGGACAGGGGAGGGAGACCCAGTACTTC.

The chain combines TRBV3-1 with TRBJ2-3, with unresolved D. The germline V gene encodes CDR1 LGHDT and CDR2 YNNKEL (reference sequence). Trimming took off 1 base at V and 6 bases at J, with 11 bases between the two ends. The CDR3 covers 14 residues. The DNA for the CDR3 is TGTGCCAGCAGCCAAGGACTGCCGGCTGATACGCAGTATTTT. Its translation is CASSQGLPADTQYF.

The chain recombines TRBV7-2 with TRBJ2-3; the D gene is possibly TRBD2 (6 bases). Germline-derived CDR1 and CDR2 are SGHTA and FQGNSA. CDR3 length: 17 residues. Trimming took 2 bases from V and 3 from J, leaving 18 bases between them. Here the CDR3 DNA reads TGTGCCAGCAGCTTATTTGCTTCCGGAGGGCCTACAGATACGCAGTATTTT. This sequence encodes CASSLFASGGPTDTQYF.

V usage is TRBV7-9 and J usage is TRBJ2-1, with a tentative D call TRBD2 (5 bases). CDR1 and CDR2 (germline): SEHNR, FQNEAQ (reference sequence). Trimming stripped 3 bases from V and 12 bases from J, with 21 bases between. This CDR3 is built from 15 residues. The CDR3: CASSLDPRSAGGQFF. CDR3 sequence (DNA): TGTGCCAGCAGCTTGGACCCCAGGTCGGCGGGCGGGCAGTTCTTC.

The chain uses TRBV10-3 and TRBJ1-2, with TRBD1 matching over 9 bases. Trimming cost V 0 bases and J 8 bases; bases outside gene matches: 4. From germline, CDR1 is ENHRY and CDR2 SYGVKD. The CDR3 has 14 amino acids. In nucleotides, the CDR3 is TGTGCCATCAGTGAGTCCCGACAGGGGGACGGCTACACCTTC. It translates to CAISESRQGDGYTF.